This T cell receptor beta chain was captured in a study of beta chain features in type 1 diabetes. Study results and caveats: Among all four CD4+ subsets, Type 1 diabetes patients had TCRB CDR3s that were moderately but significantly shorter.

Each population that was sorted was more than 95% pure. Reverse transcription of all isolated RNA meant that expressed TCRB transcripts were sequenced. Data came from immunoSEQ multiplex PCR; TCRdb stores just in-frame clones and leaves some out. The sample includes around 600,000 clones, under 15% seen only once; the top ten take 0.09% to 0.15%. The CDR3 has 14 amino acids. Losses at the gene ends were 5 bases for V and 3 bases for J; bases not matched to a gene: 4. From germline, CDR1 is SGHTA and CDR2 FQGNSA. Comment on this clone: Its antigen is unknown. The sample carries other DNA sequences with the same CDR3.

The receptor was isolated from a man under 40 with type 1 diabetes. J is TRBJ1-2 and V is TRBV7-2, with 9 bases identical to TRBD1. The sequencing input was naive CD4+ T cells from blood. The CDR3 sequence: CASSTRQGDYGYTF. Written as DNA, the CDR3 is TGTGCCAGCAGCACCCGACAGGGGGACTATGGCTACACCTTC.